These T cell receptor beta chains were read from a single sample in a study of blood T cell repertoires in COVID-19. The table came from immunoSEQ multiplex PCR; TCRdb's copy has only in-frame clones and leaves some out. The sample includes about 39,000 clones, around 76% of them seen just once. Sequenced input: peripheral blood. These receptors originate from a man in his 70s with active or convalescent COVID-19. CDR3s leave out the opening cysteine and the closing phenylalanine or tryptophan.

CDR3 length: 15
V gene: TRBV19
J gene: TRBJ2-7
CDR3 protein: ASSMKRGVLAEGEQY

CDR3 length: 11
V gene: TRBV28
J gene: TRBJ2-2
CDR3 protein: ASSLASEGRLF

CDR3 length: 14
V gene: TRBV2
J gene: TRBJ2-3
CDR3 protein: ASSEEHQGPTDTQY

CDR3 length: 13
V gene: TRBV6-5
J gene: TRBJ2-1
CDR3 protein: ASSRDRRLYNEQF

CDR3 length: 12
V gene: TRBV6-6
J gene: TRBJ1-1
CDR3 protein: ASSYQGLDTEAF

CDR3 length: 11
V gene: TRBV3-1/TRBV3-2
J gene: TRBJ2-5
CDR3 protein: ASSQDIQETQY

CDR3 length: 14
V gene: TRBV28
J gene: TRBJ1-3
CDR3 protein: ASKRQGRNSGNTIY

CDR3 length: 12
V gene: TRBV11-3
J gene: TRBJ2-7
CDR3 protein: ASSSFEEPWEQY

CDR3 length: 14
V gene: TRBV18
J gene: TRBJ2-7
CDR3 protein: ASSLVLDGGRDEQY

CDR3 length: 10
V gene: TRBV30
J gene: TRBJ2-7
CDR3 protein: AWSRQGYEQY

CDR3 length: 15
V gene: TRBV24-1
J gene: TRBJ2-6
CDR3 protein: ATSRTGGFAGANVLT

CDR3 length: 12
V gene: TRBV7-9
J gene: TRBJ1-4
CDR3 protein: ASSRDRGLEKLF

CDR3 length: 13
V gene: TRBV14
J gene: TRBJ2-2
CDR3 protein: ASSHGVWNTGELF

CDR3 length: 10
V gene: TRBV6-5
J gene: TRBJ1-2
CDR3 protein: ASRDTSLRDT

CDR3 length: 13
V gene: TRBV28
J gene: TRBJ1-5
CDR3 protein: ASSQLDWGEQPQH

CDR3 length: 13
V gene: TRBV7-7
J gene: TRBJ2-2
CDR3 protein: ASSSDRARGGELF

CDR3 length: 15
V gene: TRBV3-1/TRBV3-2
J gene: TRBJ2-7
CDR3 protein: ASSQEGRRRGQAEQY

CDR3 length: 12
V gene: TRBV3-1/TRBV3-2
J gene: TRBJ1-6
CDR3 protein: ASSLGTINSPLH

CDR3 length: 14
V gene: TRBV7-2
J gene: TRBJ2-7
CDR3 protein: ASSTPQGRSSYEQY

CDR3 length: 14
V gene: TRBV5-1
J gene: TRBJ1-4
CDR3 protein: ASSEGTGARGEKLF